This T cell receptor (beta chain) derives from a study of CD8+ T cells in alopecia areata. Study in general: Patients in the treated group were given tofacitinib by mouth, 5 to 10 mg twice a day. The protocol delivered tofacitinib for 6 to 18 months, then withdrew it for 6 months.

Documented treatment: oral pan-JAK inhibitor, 5-10 mg twice daily. Germline CDR1 is LNHDA and CDR2 is SQIVND (reference sequence). The CDR3 covers 16 residues. The trim removed 6 bases at V and 0 bases at J, leaving 5 bases unmatched. This clone was found a few times. Its target is not known. The sequencing template was cDNA reverse transcribed from extracted RNA. Repertoires were generated with immunoSEQ multiplex PCR, while TCRdb's copy carries only in-frame clones and drops some. The sample has under 250,000 clones; more than 45% are singletons. Study outcomes and limitations: Clonality in lesional scalp, especially alopecia totalis/universalis, exceeded that of normal scalp. Sequencing of scalp samples also captures resident alphabeta T cells of normal skin.

Sequencing used CD4+ T cells sorted from blood, obtained at week 4, from a patient treated with tofacitinib. The clonotype originates from a human donor with alopecia areata. The chain recombines TRBV19 with TRBJ2-6; 7 bases agree with TRBD1. The CDR3 DNA is TGTGCCAGTAGCCGACGACAGGGCTCTGGGGCCAACGTCCTGACTTTC. Its protein is CASSRRQGSGANVLTF. Variable domain in full (rest from reference TRBV19 and TRBJ2-6): DGGITQSPKYLFRKEGQNVTLSCEQNLNHDAMYWYRQDPGQGLRLIYYSQIVNDFQKGDIAEGYSVSREKKESFPLTVTSAQKNPTAFYLCASSRRQGSGANVLTFGAGSRLTVL.